The 23 T cell receptor beta chains presented below share a single source sample, sequenced in a study of control samples from healthy donors and cancer patients. Assay used: immunoSEQ multiplex PCR; TCRdb lists only in-frame clones, some missing. The table includes about 82,000 clones, over 75% detected once. Source material: blood. These receptors came from a man between 45 and 60 years old in good health.

For the CDR3, the DNA is TGTGCCAGCAGGGGGACAGGAAAAAACTATGGCTACACCTTC. Protein sequence: CASRGTGKNYGYTF. The genes are TRBV9 and TRBJ1-2; 8 bases map to TRBD1. The junction had 5 bases not matched to a gene; V was cut back by 5 bases and J by 2 bases. The CDR3 consists of 14 residues. The germline V gene has CDR1 SGDLS and CDR2 YYNGEE.

The chain joins TRBV5-1 to TRBJ2-5, with D perhaps matching TRBD2 (6 bases). CDR3 length: 13 residues. In germline, CDR1 is SGHRS, CDR2 YFSETQ. The ends were cut back, 4 bases at V and 1 base at J, with 8 bases in the middle. The CDR3 protein is CASSPGGQETQYF. Written as DNA, the CDR3 is TGCGCCAGCAGCCCCGGGGGCCAAGAGACCCAGTACTTC. Full variable domain (missing parts from reference TRBV5-1 and TRBJ2-5): KAGVTQTPRYLIKTRGQQVTLSCSPISGHRSVSWYQQTPGQGLQFLFEYFSETQRNKGNFPGRFSGRQFSNSRSEMNVSTLELGDSALYLCASSPGGQETQYFGPGTRLLVL.

The gene calls are TRBV20-1 and TRBJ2-1, with unresolved D. Germline CDR1 is DFQATT and CDR2 is SNEGSKA (reference sequence). Trimming removed 6 bases from V and 5 bases from J, with 5 bases in between. The CDR3 covers 10 residues. CDR3 nucleotide sequence: TGCAGTGCCGAAAACAATGAGCAGTTCTTC. Translating it yields CSAENNEQFF.

The chain links TRBV5-1 to TRBJ2-3, with 7 positions matching TRBD1. The V and J ends lost 0 bases and 3 bases, in that order; junction bases with no gene match: 4. This CDR3 has 15 amino acids. The germline gives CDR1 SGHRS, CDR2 YFSETQ. The CDR3 spells CASSLEGQTTDTQYF. The CDR3 DNA follows: TGCGCCAGCAGCTTGGAGGGACAGACGACAGATACGCAGTATTTT.

The V gene is TRBV7-9, the J gene TRBJ2-2; TRBD1 might be the D (6 bases). CDR1 and CDR2 (germline): SEHNR, FQNEAQ (reference sequence). This CDR3 is built from 16 residues. V was cut by 2 bases and J by 1 base, with 11 bases left in between. The CDR3 DNA sequence: TGTGCCAGCAGCTTATCCGTAGGGGGGAACACCGGGGAGCTGTTTTTT. Residues: CASSLSVGGNTGELFF.

This clone was observed once. The rearrangement links TRBV4-3 to TRBJ1-4; D gene unclear. CDR3 size: 16 residues. Germline CDR1 LGHNA, CDR2 YSLEER. V shed 3 bases and J shed 3 bases, with 14 bases lying between them. This chain's CDR3 is CASSQEGSGSNEKLFF. The CDR3 region has the DNA TGCGCCAGCAGCCAGGAGGGATCAGGCTCTAATGAAAAACTGTTTTTT.

This clone appeared once. V gene TRBV5-4 combines with J gene TRBJ1-5, with D possibly matching TRBD1 (6 bases). With 0 bases removed from V and 7 bases from J, the gap between germline ends came to 17 bases. Germline V lookup: CDR1 SGHNT, CDR2 YYREEE (reference sequence). The CDR3 consists of 16 residues. The CDR3 DNA follows: TGTGCCAGCAGCTTGGATGCGGGGGCGGGAGGACAGCCCCAGCATTTT. Amino acids: CASSLDAGAGGQPQHF. Variable domain in full (rest from reference TRBV5-4 and TRBJ1-5): ETGVTQSPTHLIKTRGQQVTLRCSSQSGHNTVSWYQQALGQGPQFIFQYYREEENGRGNFPPRFSGLQFPNYSSELNVNALELDDSALYLCASSLDAGAGGQPQHFGDGTRLSIL.

This chain connects TRBV4-1 to TRBJ1-6; D gene unclear. V was trimmed by 0 bases and J by 9 bases, leaving 12 bases between them. Germline-derived CDR1 and CDR2 are MGHRA and YSYEKL. The CDR3 loop spans 15 amino acids. The CDR3 region has the DNA TGCGCCAGCAGCCAAGAAGGTAACCGGGTTTCACCCCTCCACTTT. It yields the protein CASSQEGNRVSPLHF.

This sequence joins TRBV30 and TRBJ1-5; 9 bases are a match to TRBD1. The V segment lost 0 bases and the J segment 7 bases; nucleotides outside the gene matches: 4. The CDR3 runs 14 residues. Germline-derived CDR1 and CDR2 are GTSNPN and SVGIG (reference sequence). The CDR3: CAWSVTGGEQPQHF. The CDR3 DNA is TGTGCCTGGAGTGTCACAGGGGGCGAACAGCCCCAGCATTTT.

The chain uses TRBV7-2 and TRBJ2-7, with D perhaps matching TRBD1 (6 bases). The ends were cut back, 5 bases at V and 3 bases at J, with 11 bases in the middle. Germline-derived CDR1 and CDR2 are SGHTA and FQGNSA. The CDR3 has 13 residues. CDR3 in DNA: TGTGCCAGCAGCCTGGGGACAAACTACGAGCAGTACTTC. Encoded protein: CASSLGTNYEQYF. The variable domain in full, completed from reference TRBV7-2 and TRBJ2-7, reads GAGVSQSPSNKVTEKGKDVELRCDPISGHTALYWYRQSLGQGLEFLIYFQGNSAPDKSGLPSDRFSAERTGGSVSTLTIQRTQQEDSAVYLCASSLGTNYEQYFGPGTRLTVT.

The chain has TRBV9 and TRBJ1-3; no clear D gene. The V end lost 2 bases, the J end lost 0 bases, and 6 bases lay between the germline ends. Germline V gene lookup returns CDR1 SGDLS and CDR2 YYNGEE. The CDR3 runs to 14 residues. The CDR3 sequence is CASSVFDSGNTIYF. The CDR3 region has the DNA TGTGCCAGCAGCGTCTTTGACTCTGGAAACACCATATATTTT.

This chain links TRBV3-1 (or the pseudogene TRBV3-2) with TRBJ2-7; D might be TRBD2 (6 bases). V was pared by 5 bases and J by 0 bases, with 14 bases between. CDR1 and CDR2 (germline): LGHDT, YNNKEL (reference sequence). This CDR3 comprises 15 residues. The CDR3 reads CASSSGTLSSYEQYF. DNA for the CDR3: TGTGCCAGCAGCTCCGGGACTCTTAGCTCCTACGAGCAGTACTTC.

This clone has only a few counts. The chain recombines TRBV4-2 with TRBJ1-5, with 7 nucleotides matching TRBD1. The V gene's germline CDR1 is LGHNA and CDR2 YNFKEQ. The junction had 6 bases not matched to a gene; V was cut back by 0 bases and J by 4 bases. The CDR3 contains 16 residues. The DNA for the CDR3 is TGTGCCAGCAGCCAAGACCCGGGACAGAGAAATCAGCCCCAGCATTTT. Protein product: CASSQDPGQRNQPQHF.

This CDR3 is CASSSTGGTEAFF. The CDR3 nucleotides are TGCGCCAGCAGCAGTACAGGGGGAACTGAAGCTTTCTTT. This chain joins TRBV5-1 and TRBJ1-1; TRBD1 matches at 8 bases. This CDR3 has 13 residues. The V segment lost 4 bases and the J segment 5 bases; nucleotides outside the gene matches: 4. Germline CDR1 and CDR2: SGHRS and YFSETQ.

The chain is built from TRBV7-9 and TRBJ1-6, with 8 bases aligning to TRBD1. The CDR3 is 16 amino acids. The J segment lost 9 bases and the V segment lost 0 bases, leaving 7 bases of the junction unmatched. The germline V gene has CDR1 SEHNR and CDR2 FQNEAQ (reference sequence). For the CDR3, the DNA is TGTGCCAGCAGCTTAGCTTCCGGACAGGGAGGTTCACCCCTCCACTTT. Translation: CASSLASGQGGSPLHF.

The genes are TRBV12-5 and TRBJ1-5; D uncertain. Per germline, CDR1 LGHNT and CDR2 FRNRAP. There are 13 residues in the CDR3. Trimming took 6 bases from V and 3 from J, leaving 9 bases between them. The CDR3 loop is CASGTSDNQPQHF. The CDR3 DNA follows: TGTGCTAGTGGGACATCGGACAATCAGCCCCAGCATTTT.

The chain recombines TRBV5-4 with TRBJ1-2; 9 bases line up with TRBD1. CDR1 is SGHNT and CDR2 is YYREEE in the germline V gene (reference sequence). The V and J ends lost 1 base and 5 bases, in that order; junction bases with no gene match: 18. The CDR3 is made up of 19 amino acids. The CDR3 coding sequence is TGTGCCAGCAGCTTGTTCGCCCGCATGGGACAGGGAGGGCCTTATGGCTACACCTTC. Its protein product is CASSLFARMGQGGPYGYTF.

The V gene is TRBV6-1, the J gene TRBJ1-1; possibly TRBD1 for D (5 bases). Germline CDR1 and CDR2: MNHNS and SASEGT. This CDR3 is built from 15 residues. The V end was cut by 0 bases, the J end by 3 bases, with 11 bases between. CDR3 in amino acids: CASSEAPGRYTEAFF. CDR3 sequence (DNA): TGTGCCAGCAGTGAAGCTCCGGGACGGTACACTGAAGCTTTCTTT.

The chain joins TRBV7-9 to TRBJ2-1; TRBD2 matches at 7 bases. Germline V gene data show CDR1 as SEHNR and CDR2 as FQNEAQ (reference sequence). After removal of 9 bases from V and 2 bases from J, the junction contained 10 bases not matched to a gene. CDR3 length equals 15 residues. CDR3 sequence reads: CASLRAGTPYNEQFF. The CDR3 DNA is TGTGCCAGTCTCCGAGCGGGGACGCCCTACAATGAGCAGTTCTTC.

The chain has TRBV19 and TRBJ1-5; tentative D call: TRBD1 (6 bases). V lost 4 bases to trimming and J lost 6 bases, with 10 bases between them. Germline V gene data show CDR1 as LNHDA and CDR2 as SQIVND (reference sequence). The CDR3 is 13 residues long. The CDR3 region is CASSRGPIQPQHF. The CDR3 DNA sequence: TGTGCCAGTAGTAGGGGGCCTATTCAGCCCCAGCATTTT.

The CDR3 spells CASSLVGVRDQPQHF. The CDR3 region has the DNA TGTGCCAGCAGCTTAGTGGGGGTAAGGGATCAGCCCCAGCATTTT. The V gene is TRBV7-8, the J gene TRBJ1-5, with a weak D call TRBD1 (5 bases). Trimming shortened V by 1 base and J by 5 bases, and 12 bases separated the two germline ends. The germline gives CDR1 SGHVS, CDR2 FQNEAQ. This CDR3 contains 15 residues.

This sequence joins TRBV5-1 and TRBJ1-2, with D uncertain. Germline lookup yields CDR1 SGHRS and CDR2 YFSETQ. The CDR3 consists of 16 residues. V was trimmed by 0 bases and J by 1 base, leaving 13 bases between them. The CDR3 here is CASSLVLVGDNYGYTF. The DNA for the CDR3 is TGCGCCAGCAGCTTGGTGTTGGTAGGAGATAACTATGGCTACACCTTC.

The chain has TRBV18 and TRBJ2-4, with D perhaps TRBD1 (6 bases). CDR1 is KGHSH, CDR2 LQKENI, per germline. The CDR3 runs to 17 residues. Deletions cut 3 bases from V and 0 bases from J, with 15 bases between. The CDR3 loop is CASSPTGYQLAKNIQYF. DNA of the CDR3: TGTGCCAGCTCACCTACAGGGTACCAACTAGCCAAAAACATTCAGTACTTC.